This T cell receptor beta chain was sequenced for a study of control samples from healthy donors and cancer patients. This table comes from immunoSEQ multiplex PCR, and its TCRdb copy is limited to in-frame clones, with some not included. Counted here are roughly 83,000 clones, around 80% occurring once; the ten biggest clones make up approximately 9.8%. In its sample, this clone was seen once. The TCR was taken from a woman aged 55-75 years in good health. Sequences were obtained from blood.

The CDR3 protein is CASGEAGYGYTF. DNA of the CDR3: TGTGCCAGTGGTGAGGCTGGTTATGGCTACACCTTC. The chain combines TRBV19 with TRBJ1-2; D uncertain. The CDR3 covers 12 residues. Trimming took 8 bases from V and 5 from J, leaving 12 bases between them. In germline, CDR1 is LNHDA, CDR2 SQIVND (reference sequence). Using reference TRBV19 and TRBJ1-2 for the parts outside the CDR3, the full variable domain is DGGITQSPKYLFRKEGQNVTLSCEQNLNHDAMYWYRQDPGQGLRLIYYSQIVNDFQKGDIAEGYSVSREKKESFPLTVTSAQKNPTAFYLCASGEAGYGYTFGSGTRLTVV.